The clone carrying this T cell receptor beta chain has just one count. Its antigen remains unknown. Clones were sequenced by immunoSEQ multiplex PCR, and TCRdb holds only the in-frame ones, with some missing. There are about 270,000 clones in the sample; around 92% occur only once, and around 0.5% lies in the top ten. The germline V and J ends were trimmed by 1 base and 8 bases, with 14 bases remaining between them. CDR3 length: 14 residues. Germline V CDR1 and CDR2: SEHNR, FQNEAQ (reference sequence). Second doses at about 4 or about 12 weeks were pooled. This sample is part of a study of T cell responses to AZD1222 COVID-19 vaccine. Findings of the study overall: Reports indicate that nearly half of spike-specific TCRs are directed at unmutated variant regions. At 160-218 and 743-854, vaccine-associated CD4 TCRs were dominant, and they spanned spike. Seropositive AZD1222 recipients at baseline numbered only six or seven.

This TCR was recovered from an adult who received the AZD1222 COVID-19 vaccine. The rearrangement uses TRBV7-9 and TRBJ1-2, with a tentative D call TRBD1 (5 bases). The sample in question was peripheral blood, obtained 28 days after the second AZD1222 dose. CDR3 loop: CASSLVAGRSGYTF. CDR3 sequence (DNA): TGTGCCAGCAGCTTAGTAGCGGGACGATCCGGCTACACCTTC.